The 25 T cell receptor beta chains listed next were all sequenced from one sample in a study of CD8 T cells in ankylosing spondylitis. TCRdb re-analysed the 5' RACE reads in MiXCR, keeping a single row per CDR3 protein. In the table there are some 200,000 distinct CDR3 sequences, around 7.9% of which are singletons. Their antigen targets remain unknown. General study points: A motif in TCR beta, a set of roughly eight highly homologous variants, appeared characteristic of ankylosing spondylitis blood.

Sequencing was done on a sample of blood, either unsorted or a sorted T cell fraction (not recorded which). The receptor set was obtained from a male donor with ankylosing spondylitis.

This clonotype was counted a few times. The rearrangement joins TRBV27 to TRBJ2-6; D is perhaps TRBD1 (6 bases). CDR1 and CDR2 from the germline V gene are MNHEY and SMNVEV (reference sequence). The CDR3 is 16 amino acids. The germline V and J ends were trimmed by 7 bases and 1 base, with 14 bases remaining between them. In DNA, the CDR3 is TGTGCCAGCAAACCTCTAGGGGGTTCTGGGGCCAACGTCCTGACTTTC. Translating gives CASKPLGGSGANVLTF. The full variable domain, rest sourced from reference TRBV27 and TRBJ2-6, is EAQVTQNPRYLITVTGKKLTVTCSQNMNHEYMSWYRQDPGLGLRQIYYSMNVEVTDKGDVPEGYKVSRKEKRNFPLILESPSPNQTSLYFCASKPLGGSGANVLTFGAGSRLTVL.

This clonotype was found many times. The gene calls are TRBV11-1 and TRBJ2-7, with 7 positions matching TRBD1. Germline V gene sequence: CDR1 SGHAT, CDR2 FQDESV (reference sequence). CDR3 length: 18 amino acids. The V gene end was trimmed by 10 bases and the J gene end by 0 bases; junction bases not matched to a gene: 21. The CDR3 DNA reads TGTGCCATCCACCTACCCCCCGACAGGGAAGGGCGCTCCTACGAGCAGTACTTC. Translating gives CAIHLPPDREGRSYEQYF.

This clonotype was seen repeatedly, ten times or more. The CDR3 nucleotides are TGTGCCAGCAGCTTAACTAGCGGGGGCGCCCCCTACAATGAGCAGTTCTTC. It is translated as CASSLTSGGAPYNEQFF. This chain links TRBV7-9 with TRBJ2-1; 11 bases align to TRBD2. In germline, CDR1 is SEHNR, CDR2 FQNEAQ (reference sequence). The CDR3 is 17 amino acids. V lost 2 bases and J lost 2; bases outside the gene matches: 5.

J is TRBJ2-1 and V is TRBV29-1; possibly TRBD1 for D (5 bases). Trimming removed 4 bases from V and 1 base from J, with 11 bases in between. Germline values: CDR1 SQVTM, CDR2 ANQGSEA. This CDR3 contains 14 residues. The CDR3: CSVAGQGSYNEQFF. The CDR3 region has the DNA TGCAGCGTTGCGGGTCAGGGTTCCTACAATGAGCAGTTCTTC.

This clonotype was recorded at least ten times. At one end the junction does not follow the germline gene, possibly because of a read error. This chain links TRBV9 with TRBJ2-7; a possible D gene is TRBD1 (6 bases). This CDR3 spans 13 amino acids. CDR1 and CDR2 from the germline V gene are SGDLS and YYNGEE. CDR3 DNA sequence: TGCGCCAGCAGTGGGGGCACTTCCTACGAGCAGTACTTC. Protein: CASSGGTSYEQYF. The whole variable domain, remainder taken from reference TRBV9 and TRBJ2-7, is DSGVTQTPKHLITATGQRVTLRCSPRSGDLSVYWYQQSLDQGLQFLIQYYNGEERAKGNILERFSAQQFPDLHSELNLSSLELGDSALYFCASSGGTSYEQYFGPGTRLTVT.

This clonotype occurred many times. The gene calls are TRBV12-3 or TRBV12-4 and TRBJ1-1, with a weak D call TRBD1 (6 bases). Trimming removed 3 bases from V and 5 bases from J, with 13 bases in between. The CDR3 covers 14 residues. This CDR3 reads CASSFAGAGTEAFF. Written as DNA, the CDR3 is TGTGCCAGCAGTTTTGCGGGGGCGGGTACTGAAGCTTTCTTT.

The chain has TRBV18 and TRBJ2-2, with D possibly TRBD2 on 5 matching bases. The CDR3 is made up of 15 amino acids. Germline V gene sequence: CDR1 KGHSH, CDR2 LQKENI. V dropped 3 bases and J dropped 3 bases, with 11 bases sitting between them. The DNA for the CDR3 is TGTGCCAGCTCACCTCCGGGATCTTACACCGGGGAGCTGTTTTTT. As protein: CASSPPGSYTGELFF.

This clonotype was seen repeatedly, ten times or more. The CDR3 region has the DNA TGTGCCAGCAGCCAGACTTGGCCCAATGAGCAGTTCTTC. It encodes CASSQTWPNEQFF. The chain recombines TRBV28 with TRBJ2-1; no firm D call. Germline-derived CDR1 and CDR2 are MDHEN and SYDVKM. Trimming removed 6 bases from V and 6 bases from J, with 12 bases in between. This CDR3 is 13 amino acids long.

This clonotype occurred many times. V gene TRBV28 combines with J gene TRBJ2-4; 11 bases line up with TRBD2. The CDR3 covers 16 residues. V was clipped by 1 base and J by 9 bases; unmatched bases: 8. CDR1 is MDHEN, CDR2 SYDVKM, per germline. The CDR3 is CASSLYPSGRLGIQYF. The CDR3 DNA reads as TGTGCCAGCAGTTTATACCCTAGCGGGAGGTTGGGCATTCAGTACTTC. Variable domain in full (rest from reference TRBV28 and TRBJ2-4): DVKVTQSSRYLVKRTGEKVFLECVQDMDHENMFWYRQDPGLGLRLIYFSYDVKMKEKGDIPEGYSVSREKKERFSLILESASTNQTSMYLCASSLYPSGRLGIQYFGAGTRLSVL.

This clonotype showed up many times. The CDR3 DNA reads as TGTGCCAGCAGCTTAGCCAATTACAATGAGCAGTTCTTC. Protein: CASSLANYNEQFF. This chain connects TRBV7-6 to TRBJ2-1; no reliable D call. Germline assignment: CDR1 SGHVS and CDR2 FNYEAQ. Trimming removed 0 bases at V and 4 bases at J, with 4 bases between. The CDR3 spans 13 residues.

This clonotype was detected many times. The chain uses TRBV25-1 and TRBJ2-1; weak D call: TRBD1 (6 bases). The CDR3 consists of 12 residues. Trimming left V 11 bases short and J 7 bases short, with 15 bases between. From germline, CDR1 is MGHDK and CDR2 SYGVNS. CDR3: CAGGDKVNEQFF. The CDR3 DNA is TGTGCCGGGGGCGATAAAGTAAATGAGCAGTTCTTC.

The chain is built from TRBV7-9 and TRBJ2-7; D call uncertain. V was pared by 5 bases and J by 6 bases, with 11 bases between. This CDR3 has 12 residues. Germline V gives CDR1 SEHNR, CDR2 FQNEAQ (reference sequence). In nucleotides, the CDR3 is TGTGCCAGCAGCCAAGACATGACCGAGCAGTACTTC. It specifies CASSQDMTEQYF.

This clonotype was counted many times. This rearrangement joins TRBV23-1 to TRBJ2-5; D is undetermined. TRBV23-1 is designated an ORF whose function remains uncertain. The V gene lost 3 bases and the J gene lost 1 base, with 6 bases spanning the gap. The CDR3 loop spans 13 amino acids. The CDR3 DNA reads as TGCGCCAGCAGTCATTTAGGCCAAGAGACCCAGTACTTC. Translation gives CASSHLGQETQYF.

This clonotype was found many times. The V and J genes are TRBV7-9 and TRBJ2-7; D might be TRBD1 (6 bases). Trimming left V 1 base short and J 1 base short, with 14 bases between. Germline lookup yields CDR1 SEHNR and CDR2 FQNEAQ (reference sequence). The CDR3 runs to 16 residues. The CDR3 DNA follows: TGTGCCAGCAGCTTAGAGGCGCCAGGGGAATCCTACGAGCAGTACTTC. This gives the protein CASSLEAPGESYEQYF. The entire variable domain, with the rest obtained from reference TRBV7-9 and TRBJ2-7, is as follows: DTGVSQNPRHKITKRGQNVTFRCDPISEHNRLYWYRQTLGQGPEFLTYFQNEAQLEKSRLLSDRFSAERPKGSFSTLEIQRTEQGDSAMYLCASSLEAPGESYEQYFGPGTRLTVT.

This clonotype has ten or more counts. The rearrangement links TRBV4-3 to TRBJ1-2, with D unclear. Trimming removed 1 base from V and 0 bases from J, with 9 bases in between. The CDR3 length is 15 residues. The germline gives CDR1 LGHNA, CDR2 YSLEER. Written as DNA, the CDR3 is TGCGCCAGCAGCCAAGCTCGCTGGGCTAACTATGGCTACACCTTC. Amino acid sequence: CASSQARWANYGYTF.

This clonotype appeared many times. This chain links TRBV7-2 with TRBJ1-2; D is unclear. This CDR3 has 15 amino acids. The V gene's germline CDR1 is SGHTA and CDR2 FQGNSA. V was trimmed by 5 bases and J by 3 bases, leaving 16 bases between them. The DNA of the CDR3 is TGTGCCAGCAGCCTTTCCTCAGTCGCCTACTATGGCTACACCTTC. It yields the protein CASSLSSVAYYGYTF.

The table lists this clonotype with many counts. The genes are TRBV7-9 and TRBJ2-7, with D possibly being TRBD2 (6 bases). Trimming took 5 bases from V and 3 from J, leaving 23 bases between them. The CDR3 is made up of 17 amino acids. Germline CDR1 is SEHNR and CDR2 is FQNEAQ (reference sequence). DNA for the CDR3: TGTGCCAGCAGCACACCCGGGAGCCCCTCTACTTACTACGAGCAGTACTTC. This translates into CASSTPGSPSTYYEQYF.

This clonotype has a count of ten or more. This chain links TRBV6-2 or TRBV6-3 with TRBJ1-1; no reliable D call. CDR3 length: 13 amino acids. CDR1 and CDR2 from the germline V gene are MNHEY and SVGEGT. The V end was cut by 0 bases, the J end by 7 bases, with 9 bases between. The CDR3 DNA follows: TGTGCCAGCAGTTACTCTAGGAATGGTGAAGCTTTCTTT. Translated, it gives CASSYSRNGEAFF.

This clonotype was recorded many times. The chain joins TRBV7-8 to TRBJ2-1; 10 bases fit TRBD2. Looked up from germline, CDR1 is SGHVS and CDR2 is FQNEAQ. The CDR3 covers 17 residues. With 4 bases clipped from V and 2 bases from J, the junction kept 8 bases outside the gene matches. The CDR3 here is CASSSSGLAETYNEQFF. CDR3 coding DNA: TGTGCCAGCAGCTCCTCCGGACTAGCGGAGACCTACAATGAGCAGTTCTTC. The full variable domain, completed using reference TRBV7-8 and TRBJ2-1, is GAGVSQSPRYKVAKRGQDVALRCDPISGHVSLFWYQQALGQGPEFLTYFQNEAQLDKSGLPSDRFFAERPEGSVSTLKIQRTQQEDSAVYLCASSSSGLAETYNEQFFGPGTRLTVL.

There are many counts of this clonotype. The rearrangement uses TRBV20-1 and TRBJ1-5, with TRBD1 identical over 7 bases. Germline V gene sequence: CDR1 DFQATT, CDR2 SNEGSKA (reference sequence). Trimming took 3 bases from V and 4 from J; bases not matched to a gene: 12. The CDR3 runs 16 residues. For the CDR3, the DNA is TGCAGTGCTAGGGGAGTTACAGGGGTTGGGAATCAGCCCCAGCATTTT. It yields the protein CSARGVTGVGNQPQHF.

The CDR3: CASSLSTLGLNTEAFF. The DNA for the CDR3 is TGTGCCAGCAGTTTATCGACGCTTGGCCTGAACACTGAAGCTTTCTTT. The rearrangement links TRBV27 to TRBJ1-1; D gene ambiguous. This CDR3 contains 16 residues. CDR1 and CDR2 (germline): MNHEY, SMNVEV (reference sequence). V was clipped by 0 bases and J by 0 bases, with 11 bases between them.

The sample holds a few counts of this clonotype. The chain uses TRBV21-1 and TRBJ1-5; the table calls TRBD1, which could not be checked here. TRBV21-1 is flagged as a pseudogene. CDR3 length equals 14 residues. CDR3 in amino acids: CASSKTGGDQPQHF. The CDR3 DNA follows: TGTGCCAGCAGCAAAACGGGGGGGGATCAGCCCCAGCATTTT.

There are many counts of this clonotype. CDR3 in amino acids: CAIRTGGVGEQYF. For the CDR3, the DNA is TGTGCCATCAGGACAGGAGGAGTGGGCGAGCAGTACTTC. The chain recombines TRBV10-3 with TRBJ2-7; tentative D call: TRBD1 (6 bases). Trimming took 6 bases from V and 6 from J, leaving 15 bases between them. Germline lookup yields CDR1 ENHRY and CDR2 SYGVKD. CDR3 length: 13 amino acids.

This clonotype was seen repeatedly, ten times or more. J is TRBJ1-2 and V is TRBV4-3; possibly TRBD1 for D (5 bases). Germline V gene lookup returns CDR1 LGHNA and CDR2 YSLEER. Deletions cut 1 base from V and 7 bases from J, with 10 bases between. The CDR3 covers 13 residues. CDR3 protein: CASSQVSQGGYTF. CDR3 nucleotides: TGCGCCAGCAGCCAAGTGTCCCAGGGTGGCTACACCTTC.

At least ten counts were recorded for this clonotype. The CDR3 reads CASSYGGLNTEAFF. The CDR3 nucleotides read TGTGCCAGCAGTTACGGAGGGTTAAACACTGAAGCTTTCTTT. J is TRBJ1-1 and V is TRBV6-5; D remains ambiguous. Between the trimmed V and J ends, which lost 2 bases and 2 bases, there was a span of 9 bases. CDR1 and CDR2 from the germline V gene are MNHEY and SVGAGI. The CDR3 sequence is 14 residues long.